The 20 T cell receptor beta chains presented below share a single source sample, sequenced in a study of cytomegalovirus exposure and HLA in healthy donors. The study ran its PCR with 60 Vbeta and 13 Jbeta primers. The protocol was immunoSEQ multiplex PCR, while the TCRdb copy is restricted to in-frame clones and leaves out a portion. This sample carries 150,000 to 200,000 clones, about 82% of them seen once, and the ten largest clones take less than 2.5%. The sample consisted of PBMCs. These receptors were taken from a woman aged 45-65 years in good health and CMV-seronegative.

The CDR3 loop reads CAWSSRDTPKNIQYF. The CDR3 bases are TGTGCCTGGAGTTCCCGGGACACCCCCAAAAACATTCAGTACTTC. The rearrangement links TRBV30 to TRBJ2-4; weak D call: TRBD1 (6 bases). Trimming removed 2 bases from V and 2 bases from J, with 13 bases in between. Germline V gives CDR1 GTSNPN, CDR2 SVGIG (reference sequence). The CDR3 length is 15 residues. The full variable domain, completed using reference TRBV30 and TRBJ2-4, is SQTIHQWPATLVQPVGSPLSLECTVEGTSNPNLYWYRQAAGRGLQLLFYSVGIGQISSEVPQNLSASRPQDRQFILSSKKLLLSDSGFYLCAWSSRDTPKNIQYFGAGTRLSVL.

V is TRBV5-1 and J is TRBJ2-2; possibly TRBD2 for D (6 bases). Deletions cut 6 bases from V and 0 bases from J, with 12 bases between. In germline, CDR1 is SGHRS, CDR2 YFSETQ. This CDR3 has 15 amino acids. The CDR3 here is CASNLLAANTGELFF. Written as DNA, the CDR3 is TGCGCCAGCAACCTACTAGCAGCGAACACCGGGGAGCTGTTTTTT.

The rearrangement joins TRBV7-9 to TRBJ1-5; tentative D call: TRBD1 (5 bases). V lost 5 bases and J lost 7, with 12 bases in between. Germline loops: CDR1 SEHNR, CDR2 FQNEAQ (reference sequence). CDR3 size: 13 residues. CDR3 nucleotide sequence: TGTGCCAGCAGCCGTGACGGGGGGCAGCCCCAGCATTTT. Protein product: CASSRDGGQPQHF.

The chain links TRBV28 to TRBJ2-1; 10 bases align to TRBD2. V was pared by 2 bases and J by 9 bases, with 1 base of the junction left unmatched. The germline CDR1 and CDR2 sequences are MDHEN and SYDVKM. This CDR3 region has 13 residues. As DNA, the CDR3 is TGTGCCAGCAGTTTAGCTAGCGGGGGTGAGCAGTTCTTC. Translated, it gives CASSLASGGEQFF.

This clone came up once. V gene TRBV6-6 combines with J gene TRBJ1-1; D not resolved. This CDR3 has 16 amino acids. V lost 5 bases to trimming and J lost 0 bases, with 16 bases between them. Germline assignment: CDR1 MNHNY and CDR2 SVGAGI (reference sequence). CDR3 sequence: CASSPFAGDLNTEAFF. The CDR3 coding sequence is TGTGCCAGCAGTCCCTTCGCGGGAGACTTGAACACTGAAGCTTTCTTT.

The rearrangement uses TRBV18 and TRBJ1-1, with D unresolved. The V and J ends lost 4 bases and 0 bases respectively, with 6 bases between them. CDR1 and CDR2 from the germline V gene are KGHSH and LQKENI. CDR3 length: 13 residues. For the CDR3, the DNA is TGTGCCAGCTCACTACAGCTGAACACTGAAGCTTTCTTT. This translates into CASSLQLNTEAFF.

J is TRBJ1-5 and V is TRBV21-1; the table assigns TRBD1, which was not confirmed against the DNA. TRBV21-1 is a pseudogene locus. The CDR3 spans 14 residues. The CDR3 nucleotides read TGTGCCAGCAGCAATTCAGGGGCCAATCAGCCCCAGCATTTT. Protein sequence: CASSNSGANQPQHF.

The chain joins TRBV6-4 to TRBJ2-1; D gene unclear. Trimming pared 2 bases from V and 0 bases from J, leaving 8 bases between. This CDR3 is built from 15 residues. The germline V gene has CDR1 MRHNA and CDR2 SNTAGT. CDR3 DNA sequence: TGTGCCAGCAGTGACGAGCATAGCTCCTACAATGAGCAGTTCTTC. Protein product: CASSDEHSSYNEQFF.

The V and J genes are TRBV4-1 and TRBJ2-3; 9 bases are shared with TRBD1. Germline values: CDR1 MGHRA, CDR2 YSYEKL. The CDR3 is made up of 16 amino acids. V dropped 4 bases and J dropped 0; count of bases not matched to a gene: 5. The CDR3 DNA reads TGCGCCAGCAGCCCACAGGGGGCAGCTAGCACAGATACGCAGTATTTT. This translates into CASSPQGAASTDTQYF.

The chain links TRBV5-4 to TRBJ2-1, with 10 bases fitting TRBD1. Germline V gene sequence: CDR1 SGHNT, CDR2 YYREEE (reference sequence). The CDR3 extends over 16 amino acids. With V trimmed by 4 bases and J by 8 bases, 12 bases remained unmatched. The CDR3 reads CASSNLRTGGGYEQFF. CDR3 nucleotide sequence: TGTGCCAGCAGCAACCTAAGGACAGGGGGAGGATATGAGCAGTTCTTC.

The chain employs TRBV7-8 and TRBJ1-5, with D unclear. The CDR3 is made up of 13 amino acids. V was clipped by 5 bases and J by 4 bases, with 9 bases between them. Germline V gene sequence: CDR1 SGHVS, CDR2 FQNEAQ. The chain's CDR3 is CASSPAVNQPQHF. CDR3 sequence (DNA): TGTGCCAGCAGCCCCGCGGTTAATCAGCCCCAGCATTTT.

The CDR3 protein is CASSTGRWGGNQPQHF. CDR3 in DNA: TGTGCCAGTAGTACCGGACGGTGGGGAGGCAATCAGCCCCAGCATTTT. V usage is TRBV19 and J usage is TRBJ1-5; no firm D call. Trimming removed 4 bases at V and 2 bases at J, with 15 bases between. The CDR3 loop spans 16 amino acids. Germline loops: CDR1 LNHDA, CDR2 SQIVND (reference sequence).

Comment on this clone: The junction differs from germline at one of its ends, possibly a read error. The chain joins TRBV7-9 to TRBJ1-2; 7 bases map to TRBD1. This CDR3 comprises 14 residues. The germline gives CDR1 SEHNR, CDR2 FQNEAQ (reference sequence). The CDR3 region is CSSSLGGTDYGYTF. In nucleotides, the CDR3 is TGTTCCAGCAGCTTAGGGGGGACAGACTATGGCTACACCTTC. Filled out from reference TRBV7-9 and TRBJ1-2, the complete variable domain reads DTGVSQNPRHKITKRGQNVTFRCDPISEHNRLYWYRQTLGQGPEFLTYFQNEAQLEKSRLLSDRFSAERPKGSFSTLEIQRTEQGDSAMYLCSSSLGGTDYGYTFGSGTRLTVV.

The chain links TRBV18 to TRBJ2-1; TRBD2 matches at 12 bases. J gave up 6 bases and V 2 bases, and 5 bases lay outside the gene matches. Germline values: CDR1 KGHSH, CDR2 LQKENI. This CDR3 has 16 residues. CDR3 region: CASSPMTSGSGNEQFF. The CDR3 nucleotides read TGTGCCAGCTCACCAATGACTAGCGGGAGCGGCAATGAGCAGTTCTTC. Full variable domain (rest looked up from reference TRBV18 and TRBJ2-1): NAGVMQNPRHLVRRRGQEARLRCSPMKGHSHVYWYRQLPEEGLKFMVYLQKENIIDESGMPKERFSAEFPKEGPSILRIQQVVRGDSAAYFCASSPMTSGSGNEQFFGPGTRLTVL.

This clone was recorded once. The V gene is TRBV19, the J gene TRBJ2-4; 10 bases align to TRBD1. With 6 bases clipped from V and 0 bases from J, the junction kept 14 bases outside the gene matches. The CDR3 is 19 amino acids. Germline assignment: CDR1 LNHDA and CDR2 SQIVND (reference sequence). The CDR3 is CASSSRGTGVFLAKNIQYF. The CDR3 nucleotides read TGTGCCAGTAGCTCACGGGGGACAGGGGTCTTTTTAGCCAAAAACATTCAGTACTTC.

This clone was found once. The V call is TRBV28, the J call TRBJ1-2; maybe TRBD1 (6 bases). Trimming left V 3 bases short and J 3 bases short, with 20 bases between. In germline, CDR1 is MDHEN, CDR2 SYDVKM. The CDR3 spans 17 residues. CDR3: CASSFPEQGGRDYGYTF. CDR3 sequence (DNA): TGTGCCAGCAGTTTTCCCGAACAGGGTGGTCGGGACTATGGCTACACCTTC.

CDR3 sequence reads: CASSFHTVGTSGRGTQYF. The CDR3 nucleotides are TGTGCCAGCAGTTTCCACACTGTCGGGACTAGCGGGAGAGGTACGCAGTATTTT. The chain carries TRBV27 and TRBJ2-3, with 14 nucleotides matching TRBD2. The CDR3 runs 18 residues. The junction had 13 bases not matched to a gene; V was cut back by 3 bases and J by 8 bases. The germline gives CDR1 MNHEY, CDR2 SMNVEV (reference sequence).

The sample holds one count of this clone. The rearrangement joins TRBV14 to TRBJ2-7; 9 bases agree with TRBD1. Trimming removed 4 bases from V and 6 bases from J; junction bases left unmatched: 7. This CDR3 region has 14 residues. CDR1 and CDR2 (germline): SGHDN, FVKESK. CDR3 sequence: CASSLQGQGTEQYF. CDR3 nucleotides: TGTGCCAGCAGCCTACAGGGACAGGGAACCGAGCAGTACTTC.

This clone was recorded once. The chain has TRBV27 and TRBJ2-7; 8 nucleotides match TRBD1. V lost 4 bases and J lost 5; bases outside the gene matches: 4. The germline V gene has CDR1 MNHEY and CDR2 SMNVEV (reference sequence). CDR3 size: 13 residues. The CDR3 here is CASSWTGPHEQYF. DNA for the CDR3: TGTGCCAGCAGTTGGACAGGGCCCCACGAGCAGTACTTC.

The chain recombines TRBV27 with TRBJ2-1; 7 bases are a match to TRBD1. Trimming at V came to 6 bases and at J to 2 bases, leaving 7 bases not matched to a gene. The CDR3 sequence is 15 residues long. Germline V gene lookup returns CDR1 MNHEY and CDR2 SMNVEV (reference sequence). The CDR3 DNA reads TGTGCCAGCAGCTCAGACAGGGATCCCTACAATGAGCAGTTCTTC. Translation gives CASSSDRDPYNEQFF.